The sequence of this T cell receptor beta chain was determined in a study of regulatory T cells in long-lasting Graves disease. Findings and caveats of the study: The persistent group shared 2,500 to 3,000 public clonotypes, more than the 950 to 1,000 shared by new patients.

This clonotype was observed many times. Its antigen is still unknown. Specified time point: newly diagnosed GD, antithyroid drugs for less than 3 months. After RNA was extracted from PBMCs, the TCR library was made from it. Germline V gives CDR1 MNHEY, CDR2 SVGEGT. The CDR3 spans 15 residues. Trimming cost V 0 bases and J 2 bases, with 10 bases left between them. HTBI primers from iRepertoire and Arm-PCR of CDR3 regions yielded the TCR beta libraries. MiXCR was run by TCRdb on the multiplex PCR reads, yielding one entry per CDR3 protein. This table holds 350,000 to 550,000 distinct CDR3 sequences, 14% to 15% found once. A further study also used this sample, focusing on T cells in Graves' hyperthyroidism and ophthalmopathy. As reported in that work: Hyperthyroidism, newly diagnosed and lasting under 2 months, affected patients aged 18 to 65. In the first-round RT-PCR of the TCR CDR3, the HTBI primer set was used. Within blood appeared most thyroid clonotypes that had expanded above 0.001.

This TCR was recovered from a woman in her 30s with Graves disease. The input for sequencing was peripheral blood mononuclear cells (PBMCs), taken at new diagnosis, from a patient treated with antithyroid drugs. The chain couples TRBV6-2 or TRBV6-3 to TRBJ1-1; no clear D gene. The CDR3 spells CASSYSAKGNTEAFF. As DNA, the CDR3 is TGTGCCAGCAGTTACTCGGCCAAGGGTAACACTGAAGCTTTCTTT.